This passage covers 28 T cell receptor beta chains from one sample sequenced in a study of blood T cells in healthy people across ages. Primers used in a second PCR of roughly 6 to 11 cycles were a sample-barcoded 5' primer and a J-beta primer mix. Each CDR3 protein is one row after TCRdb ran MiXCR on the 5' RACE reads. The sample records 750,000 to 950,000 distinct CDR3 sequences, under 35% being singletons. This sample was shared with a second study, whose subject was T cells of mothers and their children.

Sequenced sample: blood. The receptors were sampled from a middle-aged woman in good health.

Of note for this clonotype: The junction shows a germline mismatch at one end, possibly a read error. This chain uses TRBV20-1 with TRBJ2-5; no firm D call. The CDR3 is 15 amino acids. Per the germline V gene, CDR1 is DFQATT and CDR2 is SNEGSKA (reference sequence). The DNA of the CDR3 is TGCAGTGCTAGCCAGAGGCACACGGATAAAGAGATCCAGTACTTC. Protein product: CSASQRHTDKEIQYF.

V gene TRBV20-1 combines with J gene TRBJ1-5; weak D call: TRBD1 (6 bases). V was shortened by 0 bases and J by 1 base, with 16 bases between the two germline ends. The CDR3 spans 17 residues. Germline V gives CDR1 DFQATT, CDR2 SNEGSKA (reference sequence). CDR3 sequence reads: CSARDAGGVRSNQPQHF. In nucleotides, the CDR3 is TGCAGTGCTAGAGACGCGGGGGGCGTGAGGAGCAATCAGCCCCAGCATTTT.

The rearrangement links TRBV7-9 to TRBJ1-1; D is undetermined. Germline V gene data show CDR1 as SEHNR and CDR2 as FQNEAQ (reference sequence). This CDR3 region has 14 residues. V gave up 4 bases and J gave up 2 bases, with 11 bases separating them. The DNA for the CDR3 is TGTGCCAGCAGCTCAACGGTGGGTAACACTGAAGCTTTCTTT. This gives the protein CASSSTVGNTEAFF.

The chain combines TRBV7-2 with TRBJ1-1, with no clear D. V was cut by 5 bases and J by 5 bases, with 18 bases left in between. Germline CDR1 reads SGHTA; CDR2 reads FQGNSA. The CDR3 totals 15 residues. CDR3 nucleotides: TGTGCCAGCAGCGCCCGAAAAGCAGGAATGACTGAAGCTTTCTTT. Amino acids: CASSARKAGMTEAFF.

The CDR3 DNA is TGCAGTGCTAGAGCGACAGGCACCTACAAGCAGTACTTC. The encoded protein is CSARATGTYKQYF. The V and J genes are TRBV20-1 and TRBJ2-5, with a weak D call TRBD1 (6 bases). V was cut by 1 base and J by 11 bases, with 17 bases left in between. CDR3 length equals 13 residues. Germline V gives CDR1 DFQATT, CDR2 SNEGSKA (reference sequence).

This clonotype was found a few times. This chain joins TRBV7-2 and TRBJ1-5, with a weak D call TRBD1 (6 bases). The germline CDR1 and CDR2 sequences are SGHTA and FQGNSA. This CDR3 spans 13 amino acids. The V and J ends lost 5 bases and 3 bases respectively, with 8 bases between them. CDR3 amino acids: CASSRQDNQPQHF. CDR3 nucleotide sequence: TGTGCCAGCAGCAGACAGGACAATCAGCCCCAGCATTTT.

The V gene is TRBV9, the J gene TRBJ2-1; D remains unclear. This CDR3 region has 15 residues. Germline CDR1 is SGDLS and CDR2 is YYNGEE. V lost 0 bases and J lost 5, with 12 bases in between. CDR3 DNA: TGTGCCAGCAGCGTAGAAGGGCGGTCCCACAATGAGCAGTTCTTC. Amino acids: CASSVEGRSHNEQFF.

This sequence joins TRBV10-3 and TRBJ1-1, with 7 bases fitting TRBD1. This CDR3 contains 14 residues. With 7 bases clipped from V and 4 bases from J, the junction kept 9 bases outside the gene matches. From germline, CDR1 is ENHRY and CDR2 SYGVKD. CDR3 amino acids: CAIKTGEVSTEAFF. The DNA for the CDR3 is TGTGCCATCAAAACAGGGGAGGTGTCCACTGAAGCTTTCTTT.

This clonotype was observed many times. This chain uses TRBV5-1 with TRBJ2-7; D ambiguous. Germline V CDR1 and CDR2: SGHRS, YFSETQ. Trimming removed 0 bases at V and 2 bases at J, with 9 bases between. The CDR3 is 14 amino acids. CDR3 in DNA: TGCGCCAGCAGCTTGGATGTCTTCCCCTACGAGCAGTACTTC. Translated: CASSLDVFPYEQYF.

This clonotype came up many times. The chain has TRBV20-1 and TRBJ2-7; perhaps TRBD1 as D (6 bases). V was pared by 1 base and J by 3 bases, with 16 bases between. Germline lookup yields CDR1 DFQATT and CDR2 SNEGSKA (reference sequence). The CDR3 consists of 15 residues. The CDR3 reads CSARGGQPLSYEQYF. The CDR3, as DNA: TGCAGTGCTAGAGGCGGACAGCCTCTTAGCTACGAGCAGTACTTC.

In its sample, this clonotype was seen many times. The chain combines TRBV4-3 with TRBJ2-7, with TRBD2 matching over 7 bases. CDR1 is LGHNA and CDR2 is YSLEER in the germline V gene. CDR3 length equals 14 residues. V lost 2 bases to trimming and J lost 0 bases; unmatched junction nucleotides: 1. The DNA of the CDR3 is TGCGCCAGCAGCCAAACTAGCGCCTCCTACGAGCAGTACTTC. As protein: CASSQTSASYEQYF.

The rearrangement uses TRBV15 and TRBJ1-1; D might be TRBD1 (6 bases). V lost 0 bases to trimming and J lost 5 bases, with 13 bases between them. Per germline, CDR1 LNHNV and CDR2 YYDKDF (reference sequence). The CDR3 extends over 15 amino acids. Here the CDR3 reads CATSRDRGGGTEAFF. The CDR3 bases are TGTGCCACCAGCAGAGATAGGGGGGGCGGTACTGAAGCTTTCTTT.

V and J are TRBV29-1 and TRBJ1-1, with 9 bases identical to TRBD1. V shed 4 bases, J shed 12 bases, and the junction held 6 bases outside the gene matches. CDR3 length: 11 amino acids. Looked up from germline, CDR1 is SQVTM and CDR2 is ANQGSEA. As DNA, the CDR3 is TGCAGCGTTGGGGGGGACAGGGTCACTTTCTTT. Translated, it gives CSVGGDRVTFF.

The gene calls are TRBV29-1 and TRBJ2-7; D unclear. Germline-derived CDR1 and CDR2 are SQVTM and ANQGSEA. Trimming pared 6 bases from V and 0 bases from J, leaving 6 bases between. The CDR3 runs to 11 residues. CDR3 in DNA: TGCAGCGTCCGCAGCTCCTACGAGCAGTACTTC. This translates into CSVRSSYEQYF.

This chain links TRBV29-1 with TRBJ2-1, with TRBD2 matching over 13 bases. Trimming removed 7 bases from V and 9 bases from J; junction bases left unmatched: 6. This CDR3 region has 13 residues. From germline, CDR1 is SQVTM and CDR2 ANQGSEA. The CDR3 protein is CSAVGLAGVEQFF. The CDR3 region has the DNA TGCAGCGCCGTAGGACTAGCGGGGGTTGAGCAGTTCTTC.

V is TRBV28 and J is TRBJ2-1; 9 positions match TRBD2. With 7 bases clipped from V and 6 bases from J, the junction kept 7 bases outside the gene matches. Germline assignment: CDR1 MDHEN and CDR2 SYDVKM. This CDR3 has 14 amino acids. CDR3 residues: CASMRLAGPNEQFF. The CDR3 region has the DNA TGTGCCAGCATGAGGCTAGCGGGGCCCAATGAGCAGTTCTTC. Drawing the rest from reference TRBV28 and TRBJ2-1, the complete variable domain is DVKVTQSSRYLVKRTGEKVFLECVQDMDHENMFWYRQDPGLGLRLIYFSYDVKMKEKGDIPEGYSVSREKKERFSLILESASTNQTSMYLCASMRLAGPNEQFFGPGTRLTVL.

In this sample, this clonotype turned up many times. The genes are TRBV12-3 or TRBV12-4 and TRBJ2-1; 9 nucleotides match TRBD1. The V and J ends lost 6 bases and 6 bases, in that order; junction bases with no gene match: 3. This CDR3 region has 13 residues. Here the CDR3 DNA reads TGTGCCAGCAGCTTGGACAGGGGCAATGAGCAGTTCTTC. Translating gives CASSLDRGNEQFF.

This clonotype was found many times. The chain couples TRBV3-1 to TRBJ1-1; D call uncertain. Germline values: CDR1 LGHDT, CDR2 YNNKEL (reference sequence). CDR3 length equals 13 residues. V was cut by 4 bases and J by 4 bases, with 10 bases left in between. The CDR3 nucleotides are TGTGCCAGCAGCCGGGTGCGGGGCACTGAAGCTTTCTTT. Protein product: CASSRVRGTEAFF.

This chain links TRBV5-5 with TRBJ1-5, with TRBD1 matching 7 bases. The CDR3 runs to 15 residues. Per germline, CDR1 SGHKS and CDR2 YYEKEE (reference sequence). V shed 2 bases and J 0 bases; nucleotides not matched to a gene: 2. The CDR3 spells CASSFGTDSNQPQHF. Written as DNA, the CDR3 is TGTGCCAGCAGCTTCGGGACAGATAGCAATCAGCCCCAGCATTTT. Full variable domain (rest looked up from reference TRBV5-5 and TRBJ1-5): DAGVTQSPTHLIKTRGQQVTLRCSPISGHKSVSWYQQVLGQGPQFIFQYYEKEERGRGNFPDRFSARQFPNYSSELNVNALLLGDSALYLCASSFGTDSNQPQHFGDGTRLSIL.

This clonotype was counted a few times. One end of the junction is discordant with germline, which a read error may explain. This sequence joins TRBV20-1 and TRBJ2-1; unclear D gene. The CDR3 totals 14 residues. Germline V gene data show CDR1 as DFQATT and CDR2 as SNEGSKA (reference sequence). CDR3 sequence (DNA): TGCAGTGCTAGAGTAAGGCAGACCTATAATGAGGAGTTCTTC. Its translation is CSARVRQTYNEEFF.

CDR3 DNA: TGTGCCAGCAGTTTCGGGACAGACACTGAAGCTTTCTTT. It translates to CASSFGTDTEAFF. V is TRBV12-3 or TRBV12-4 and J is TRBJ1-1; TRBD1 matches 7 bases. The V and J ends lost 3 bases and 3 bases, in that order; junction bases with no gene match: 1. The CDR3 totals 13 residues.

This clonotype was recorded only once. A single base separates this from a much larger clone, so it may be a read error. The chain combines TRBV24-1 with TRBJ2-5; TRBD1 aligns across 8 bases. The germline V gene encodes CDR1 KGHDR and CDR2 SFDVKD. CDR3 length: 15 residues. Trimming cost V 3 bases and J 11 bases; bases outside gene matches: 13. The CDR3 DNA follows: TGTGCCACCAGTGATATACAGGGGGTGTACAATGAGCAGTACTTC. It yields the protein CATSDIQGVYNEQYF.

This clonotype occurred many times. This chain uses TRBV20-1 with TRBJ2-7, with D unresolved. The CDR3 length is 12 residues. Germline-derived CDR1 and CDR2 are DFQATT and SNEGSKA (reference sequence). Deletions cut 1 base from V and 6 bases from J, with 10 bases between. CDR3: CSARAAAGEQYF. The CDR3 coding sequence is TGCAGTGCTAGAGCGGCAGCCGGCGAGCAGTACTTC.

V and J are TRBV20-1 and TRBJ2-5; 11 nucleotides match TRBD2. The J call may be mistaken, given a closer DNA end match to TRBJ2-7. Germline loops: CDR1 DFQATT, CDR2 SNEGSKA (reference sequence). The CDR3 has 15 amino acids. The CDR3 loop is CSAKTSGDSLYEQYF. The CDR3 bases are TGCAGTGCTAAGACTAGCGGGGACTCGTTGTACGAGCAGTACTTC.

The chain combines TRBV2 with TRBJ2-3; D call uncertain. This CDR3 comprises 15 residues. The V gene lost 6 bases and the J gene lost 0 bases, with 13 bases spanning the gap. CDR1 is SNHLY and CDR2 is FYNNEI in the germline V gene. CDR3 loop: CASRGDKLSTDTQYF. CDR3 bases: TGTGCCAGCAGGGGTGACAAGCTTAGCACAGATACGCAGTATTTT.

This clonotype came up many times. V gene TRBV28 combines with J gene TRBJ1-6; 7 bases fit TRBD1. Unmatched junction bases numbered 10, after V lost 4 bases and J lost 7 bases. CDR1 MDHEN and CDR2 SYDVKM come from the germline V gene. This CDR3 is built from 16 residues. In DNA form, the CDR3 reads TGTGCCAGCAGTTCTCCCCCGGGACAGAGAAATTCACCCCTCCACTTT. It specifies CASSSPPGQRNSPLHF. The full variable domain, its missing parts supplied by reference TRBV28 and TRBJ1-6, is DVKVTQSSRYLVKRTGEKVFLECVQDMDHENMFWYRQDPGLGLRLIYFSYDVKMKEKGDIPEGYSVSREKKERFSLILESASTNQTSMYLCASSSPPGQRNSPLHFGNGTRLTVT.

This clonotype came up many times. The chain recombines TRBV7-8 with TRBJ2-4; the D is unclear. Trimming shortened V by 5 bases and J by 0 bases, and 8 bases separated the two germline ends. Germline V gene data show CDR1 as SGHVS and CDR2 as FQNEAQ. The CDR3 runs to 14 residues. The CDR3, as DNA: TGTGCCAGCAGCCCAACATTAGCCAAAAACATTCAGTACTTC. Amino acids: CASSPTLAKNIQYF.

The chain has TRBV20-1 and TRBJ2-3, with 9 bases aligning to TRBD2. CDR1 and CDR2 from the germline V gene are DFQATT and SNEGSKA (reference sequence). This CDR3 contains 13 residues. Trimming removed 4 bases from V and 14 bases from J; junction bases left unmatched: 13. Written as DNA, the CDR3 is TGCAGTGCTATCTCAGCGGGGGGCCCTCCTGGGTATTTT. Its translation: CSAISAGGPPGYF.